This T cell receptor beta chain was sequenced in a study of CD8+CD57+ T cells in acquired aplastic anemia. Overall study context: The average for DNA from sorted CD4+ and CD8+ cells was 3 to 3.5 ug.

Profiling that covered TCR beta VDJ and CDR3 relied on genomic DNA as its template. In TCRdb, the reads were re-called with MiXCR into one record per CDR3 protein. The table has about 98,000 distinct CDR3 sequences, roughly two thirds seen once. V was trimmed by 2 bases and J by 7 bases, leaving 16 bases between them. Germline V gives CDR1 SGHDT, CDR2 YYEEEE. This CDR3 has 15 residues. An expansion of CD8+CD57+ cells by flow cytometry had been shown in patients chosen for sequencing. Blood was sampled before the patients had received any therapy. Material: sorted CD4+, CD8+, or CD8+CD57+ T cells (not recorded which) from PBMCs. This chain uses TRBV5-6 with TRBJ1-5; D is uncertain. The receptor was isolated from a human donor with aplastic anemia. The CDR3 region has the DNA TGTGCCAGCAGCTTTAGTGTACTCCCACAACAGCCCCAGCATTTT. This codes for CASSFSVLPQQPQHF.